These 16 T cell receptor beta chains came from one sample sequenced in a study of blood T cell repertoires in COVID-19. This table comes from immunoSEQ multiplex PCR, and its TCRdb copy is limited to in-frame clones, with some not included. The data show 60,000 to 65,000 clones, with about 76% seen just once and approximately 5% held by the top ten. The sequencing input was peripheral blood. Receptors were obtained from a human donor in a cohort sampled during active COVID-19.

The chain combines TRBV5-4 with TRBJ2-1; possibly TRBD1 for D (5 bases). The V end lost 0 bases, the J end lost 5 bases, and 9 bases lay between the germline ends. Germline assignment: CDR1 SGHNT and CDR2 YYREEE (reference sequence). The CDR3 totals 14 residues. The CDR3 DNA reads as TGTGCCAGCAGCTTGGTCAAGGGGAACAATGAGCAGTTCTTC. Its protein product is CASSLVKGNNEQFF. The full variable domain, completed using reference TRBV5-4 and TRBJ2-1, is ETGVTQSPTHLIKTRGQQVTLRCSSQSGHNTVSWYQQALGQGPQFIFQYYREEENGRGNFPPRFSGLQFPNYSSELNVNALELDDSALYLCASSLVKGNNEQFFGPGTRLTVL.

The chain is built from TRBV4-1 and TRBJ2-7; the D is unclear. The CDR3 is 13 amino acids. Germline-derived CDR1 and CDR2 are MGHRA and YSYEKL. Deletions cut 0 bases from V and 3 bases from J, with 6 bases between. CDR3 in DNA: TGCGCCAGCAGCCAAGAACAGTTCTACGAGCAGTACTTC. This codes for CASSQEQFYEQYF.

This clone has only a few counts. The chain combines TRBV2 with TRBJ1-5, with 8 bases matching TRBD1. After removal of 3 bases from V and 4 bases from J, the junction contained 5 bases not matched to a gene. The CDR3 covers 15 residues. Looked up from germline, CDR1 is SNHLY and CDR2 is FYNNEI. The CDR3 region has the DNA TGTGCCAGCAGTGAGGGTGACAGGGGTAATCAGCCCCAGCATTTT. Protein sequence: CASSEGDRGNQPQHF.

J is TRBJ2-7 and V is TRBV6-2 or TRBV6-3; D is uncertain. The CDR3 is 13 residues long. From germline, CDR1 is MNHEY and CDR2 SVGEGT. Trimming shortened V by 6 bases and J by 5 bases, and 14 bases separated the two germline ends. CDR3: CASSPPGSHEQYF. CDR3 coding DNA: TGTGCCAGCAGCCCACCCGGGTCCCACGAGCAGTACTTC.

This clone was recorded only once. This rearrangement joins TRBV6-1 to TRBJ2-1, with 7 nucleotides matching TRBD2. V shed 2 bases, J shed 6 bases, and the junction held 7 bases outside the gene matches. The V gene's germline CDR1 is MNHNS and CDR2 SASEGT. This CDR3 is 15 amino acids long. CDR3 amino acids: CASSEFKLATNEQFF. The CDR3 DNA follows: TGTGCCAGCAGTGAATTTAAACTAGCGACCAATGAGCAGTTCTTC.

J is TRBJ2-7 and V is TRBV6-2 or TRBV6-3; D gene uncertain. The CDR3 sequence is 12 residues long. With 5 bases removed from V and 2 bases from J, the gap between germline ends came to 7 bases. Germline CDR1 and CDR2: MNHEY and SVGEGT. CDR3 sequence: CASSGQAYEQYF. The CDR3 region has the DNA TGTGCCAGCAGTGGTCAGGCCTACGAGCAGTACTTC.

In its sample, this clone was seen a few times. The CDR3 spells CASSLADRILYNEQFF. DNA of the CDR3: TGCGCCAGCAGCTTGGCTGACAGGATCCTCTACAATGAGCAGTTCTTC. This chain uses TRBV5-1 with TRBJ2-1; perhaps TRBD1 as D (6 bases). The CDR3 length is 16 residues. Germline CDR1 is SGHRS and CDR2 is YFSETQ. The germline V and J ends were trimmed by 0 bases and 3 bases, with 13 bases remaining between them.

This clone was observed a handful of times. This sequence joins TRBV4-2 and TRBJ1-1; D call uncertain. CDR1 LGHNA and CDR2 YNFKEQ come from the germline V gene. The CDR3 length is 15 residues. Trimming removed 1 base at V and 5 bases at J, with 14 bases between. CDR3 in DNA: TGTGCCAGCAGCCAAGGGAGACTTGGTCATACTGAAGCTTTCTTT. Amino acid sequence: CASSQGRLGHTEAFF.

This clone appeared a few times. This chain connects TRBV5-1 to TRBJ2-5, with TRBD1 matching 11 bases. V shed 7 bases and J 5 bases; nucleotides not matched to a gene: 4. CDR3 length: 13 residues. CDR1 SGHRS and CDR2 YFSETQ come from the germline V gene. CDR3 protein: CASGQGARETQYF. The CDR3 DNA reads TGCGCCAGCGGACAGGGGGCCAGGGAGACCCAGTACTTC.

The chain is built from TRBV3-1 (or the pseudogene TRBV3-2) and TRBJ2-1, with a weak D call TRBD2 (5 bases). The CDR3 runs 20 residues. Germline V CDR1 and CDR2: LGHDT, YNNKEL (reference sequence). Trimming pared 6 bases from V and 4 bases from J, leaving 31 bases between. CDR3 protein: CASSTKRPSGRRQKYNEQFF. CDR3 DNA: TGTGCCAGCAGTACCAAGAGGCCGAGCGGACGCCGACAAAAATACAATGAGCAGTTCTTC.

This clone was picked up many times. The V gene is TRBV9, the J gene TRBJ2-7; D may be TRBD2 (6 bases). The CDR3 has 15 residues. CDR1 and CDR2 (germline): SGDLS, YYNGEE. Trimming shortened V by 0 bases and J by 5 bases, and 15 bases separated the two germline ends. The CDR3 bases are TGTGCCAGCAGCGTAGGCGGGGTAAGCGCCAACGAGCAGTACTTC. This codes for CASSVGGVSANEQYF. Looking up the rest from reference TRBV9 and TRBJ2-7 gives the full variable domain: DSGVTQTPKHLITATGQRVTLRCSPRSGDLSVYWYQQSLDQGLQFLIQYYNGEERAKGNILERFSAQQFPDLHSELNLSSLELGDSALYFCASSVGGVSANEQYFGPGTRLTVT.

CDR3 nucleotide sequence: TGTGCCAGCAGCGTACAGGACAGGGGGATATATGGCTACACCTTC. It translates to CASSVQDRGIYGYTF. This sequence joins TRBV9 and TRBJ1-2; 10 bases are shared with TRBD1. The length of the CDR3 is 15 residues. V trimming: 1 base; J trimming: 5 bases; junction bases outside the gene matches: 5. Germline V gene data show CDR1 as SGDLS and CDR2 as YYNGEE. Based on the CDR3 plus reference TRBV9 and TRBJ1-2, the full variable domain is DSGVTQTPKHLITATGQRVTLRCSPRSGDLSVYWYQQSLDQGLQFLIQYYNGEERAKGNILERFSAQQFPDLHSELNLSSLELGDSALYFCASSVQDRGIYGYTFGSGTRLTVV.

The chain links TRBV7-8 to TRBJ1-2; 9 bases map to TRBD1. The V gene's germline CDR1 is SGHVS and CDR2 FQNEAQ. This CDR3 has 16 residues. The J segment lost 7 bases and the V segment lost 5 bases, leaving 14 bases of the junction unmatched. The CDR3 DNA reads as TGTGCCAGCAGCCACGGCATGGGGACAGGGTTTGGTGGCTACACCTTC. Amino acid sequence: CASSHGMGTGFGGYTF.

The CDR3 loop reads CASSERLAGSDIQYF. In DNA form, the CDR3 reads TGTGCCAGCAGCGAAAGACTAGCGGGTTCTGACATTCAGTACTTC. The V call is TRBV9, the J call TRBJ2-4, with TRBD2 identical over 10 bases. V gave up 3 bases and J gave up 8 bases; unmatched junction bases: 8. The CDR3 is made up of 15 amino acids. The germline V gene has CDR1 SGDLS and CDR2 YYNGEE. The variable domain in full, completed from reference TRBV9 and TRBJ2-4, reads DSGVTQTPKHLITATGQRVTLRCSPRSGDLSVYWYQQSLDQGLQFLIQYYNGEERAKGNILERFSAQQFPDLHSELNLSSLELGDSALYFCASSERLAGSDIQYFGAGTRLSVL.

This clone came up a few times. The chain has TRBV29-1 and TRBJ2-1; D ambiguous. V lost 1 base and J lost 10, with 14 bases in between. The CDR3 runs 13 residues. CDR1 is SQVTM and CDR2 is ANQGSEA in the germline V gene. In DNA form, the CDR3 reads TGCAGCGTTGAAGGGGCAGACCTGAAGGAGCAGTTCTTC. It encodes CSVEGADLKEQFF.

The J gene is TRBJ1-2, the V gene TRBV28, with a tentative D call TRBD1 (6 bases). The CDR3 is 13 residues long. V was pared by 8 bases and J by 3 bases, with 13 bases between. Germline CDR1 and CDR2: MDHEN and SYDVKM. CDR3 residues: CASSYRVDYGYTF. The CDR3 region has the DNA TGTGCCAGCTCGTACAGGGTCGACTATGGCTACACCTTC.